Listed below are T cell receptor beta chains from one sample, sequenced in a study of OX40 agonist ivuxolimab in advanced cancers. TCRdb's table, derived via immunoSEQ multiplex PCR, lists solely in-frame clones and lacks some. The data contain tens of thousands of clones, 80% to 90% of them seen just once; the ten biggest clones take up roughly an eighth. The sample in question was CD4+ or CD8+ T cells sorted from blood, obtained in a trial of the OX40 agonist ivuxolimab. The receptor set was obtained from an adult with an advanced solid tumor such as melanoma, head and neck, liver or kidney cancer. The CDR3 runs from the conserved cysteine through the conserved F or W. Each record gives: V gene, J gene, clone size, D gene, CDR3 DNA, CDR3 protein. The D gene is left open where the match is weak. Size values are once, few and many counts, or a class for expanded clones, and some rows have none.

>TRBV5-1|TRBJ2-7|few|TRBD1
TGCGCCAGCAGCTTACCGGGACAGCCATCCTACGAGCAGTACTTC
CASSLPGQPSYEQYF
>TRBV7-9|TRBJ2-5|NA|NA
TGTGCCAGCTCCTCCTACCGGGACACTGAAGAGACCCAGTACTTC
CASSSYRDTEETQYF
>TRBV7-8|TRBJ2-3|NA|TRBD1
TGTGCCAGCAGCGGGACAGGGGCAACGTATACGCAGTATTTT
CASSGTGATYTQYF
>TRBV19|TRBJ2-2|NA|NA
TGTGCGGGGGTCGAGGACACCGGGGAGCTGTTTTTT
CAGVEDTGELFF
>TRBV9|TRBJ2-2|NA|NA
TGTGCCAGCAGCGTCCCCTGGGACGGGGAGCTGTTTTTT
CASSVPWDGELFF
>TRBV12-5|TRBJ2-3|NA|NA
TGTGCTAGTGGTCCTAGCACAGATACGCAGTATTTT
CASGPSTDTQYF
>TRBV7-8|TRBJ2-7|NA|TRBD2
TGTGCCAGCAGCTTTGCCGGGACTAGCGGGCACTACGAGCAGTACTTC
CASSFAGTSGHYEQYF
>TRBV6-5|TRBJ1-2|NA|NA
TGTGCCAGCAGTTACTCGATTAAGGGTATGGACTATGGCTACACCTTC
CASSYSIKGMDYGYTF
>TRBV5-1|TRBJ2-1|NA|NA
TGCGCCAGCAGTAAACTCTACGACAATGAGCAGTTCTTC
CASSKLYDNEQFF
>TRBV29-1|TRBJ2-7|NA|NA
TGCAGCGCGAGGGGGGTGGGCTACGAGCAGTACTTC
CSARGVGYEQYF
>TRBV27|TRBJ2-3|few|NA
TGTGCCAGCAGTTTACTTGCGGCTAGCACAGATACGCAGTATTTT
CASSLLAASTDTQYF
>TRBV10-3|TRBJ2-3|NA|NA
TGTGCCATCAGTGAGGGGCAATGGAACACAGATACGCAGTATTTT
CAISEGQWNTDTQYF
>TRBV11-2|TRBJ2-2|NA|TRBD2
TGTGCCAGTCAAGCTTGGCCACAGGGACTAGCGGGAGTGGCCGGGGAGCTGTTTTTT
CASQAWPQGLAGVAGELFF